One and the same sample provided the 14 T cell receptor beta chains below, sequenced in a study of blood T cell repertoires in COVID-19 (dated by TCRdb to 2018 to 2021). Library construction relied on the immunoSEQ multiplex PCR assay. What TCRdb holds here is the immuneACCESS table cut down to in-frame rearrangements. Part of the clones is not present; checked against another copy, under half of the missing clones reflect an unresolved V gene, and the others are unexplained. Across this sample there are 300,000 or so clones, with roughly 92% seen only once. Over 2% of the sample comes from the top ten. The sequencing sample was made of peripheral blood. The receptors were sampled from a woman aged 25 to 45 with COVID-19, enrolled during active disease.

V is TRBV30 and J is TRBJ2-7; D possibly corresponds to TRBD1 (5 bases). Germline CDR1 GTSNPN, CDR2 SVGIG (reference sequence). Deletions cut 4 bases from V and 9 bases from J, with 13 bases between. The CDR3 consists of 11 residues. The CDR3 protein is CAWTSGAVQYF. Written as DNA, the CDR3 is TGTGCCTGGACAAGTGGGGCTGTGCAGTACTTC.

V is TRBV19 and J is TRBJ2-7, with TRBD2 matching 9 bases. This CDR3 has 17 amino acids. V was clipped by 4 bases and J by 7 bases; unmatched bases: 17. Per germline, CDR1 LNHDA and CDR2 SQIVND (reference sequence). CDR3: CASSNAPWVAGVREQYF. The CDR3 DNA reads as TGTGCCAGTAGTAATGCCCCTTGGGTAGCGGGAGTTCGGGAGCAGTACTTC. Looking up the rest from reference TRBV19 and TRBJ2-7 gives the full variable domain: DGGITQSPKYLFRKEGQNVTLSCEQNLNHDAMYWYRQDPGQGLRLIYYSQIVNDFQKGDIAEGYSVSREKKESFPLTVTSAQKNPTAFYLCASSNAPWVAGVREQYFGPGTRLTVT.

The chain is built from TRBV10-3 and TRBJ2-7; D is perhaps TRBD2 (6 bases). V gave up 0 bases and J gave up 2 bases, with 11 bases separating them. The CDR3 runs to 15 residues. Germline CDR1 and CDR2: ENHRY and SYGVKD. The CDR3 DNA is TGTGCCATCAGTGAGTCCGGCGCGGGGCCCTACGAGCAGTACTTC. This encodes CAISESGAGPYEQYF.

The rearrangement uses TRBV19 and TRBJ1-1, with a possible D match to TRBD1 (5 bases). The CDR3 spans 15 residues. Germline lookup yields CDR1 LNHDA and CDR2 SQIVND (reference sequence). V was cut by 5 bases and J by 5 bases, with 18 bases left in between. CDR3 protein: CASSPRGRKETEAFF. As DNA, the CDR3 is TGTGCCAGTAGTCCAAGGGGTCGGAAGGAGACTGAAGCTTTCTTT.

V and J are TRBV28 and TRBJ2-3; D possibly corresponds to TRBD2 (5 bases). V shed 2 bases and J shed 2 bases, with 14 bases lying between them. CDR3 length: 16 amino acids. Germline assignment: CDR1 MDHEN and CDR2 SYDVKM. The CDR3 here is CASSLGLAKPTDTQYF. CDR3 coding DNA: TGTGCCAGCAGTTTAGGTCTAGCTAAACCCACAGATACGCAGTATTTT.

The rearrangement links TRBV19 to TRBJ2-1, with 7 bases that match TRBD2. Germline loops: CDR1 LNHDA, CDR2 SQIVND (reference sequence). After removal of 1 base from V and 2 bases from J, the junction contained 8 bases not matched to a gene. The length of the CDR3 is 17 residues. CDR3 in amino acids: CASSIVRRESAYNEQFF. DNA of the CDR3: TGTGCCAGTAGTATAGTACGGCGGGAGAGTGCCTACAATGAGCAGTTCTTC.

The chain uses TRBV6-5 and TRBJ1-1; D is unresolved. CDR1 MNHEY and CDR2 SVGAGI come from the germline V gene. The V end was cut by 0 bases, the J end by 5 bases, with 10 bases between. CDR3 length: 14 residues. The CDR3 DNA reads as TGTGCCAGCAGTTACTCGAACTCGCGGACTGAAGCTTTCTTT. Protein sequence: CASSYSNSRTEAFF.

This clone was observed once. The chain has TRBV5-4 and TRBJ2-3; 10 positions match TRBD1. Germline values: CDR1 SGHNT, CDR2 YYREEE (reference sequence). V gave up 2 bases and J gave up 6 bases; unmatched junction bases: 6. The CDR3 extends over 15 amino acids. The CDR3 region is CASSLGGQGTDTQYF. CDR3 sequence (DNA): TGTGCCAGCAGCTTAGGGGGACAGGGGACGGATACGCAGTATTTT.

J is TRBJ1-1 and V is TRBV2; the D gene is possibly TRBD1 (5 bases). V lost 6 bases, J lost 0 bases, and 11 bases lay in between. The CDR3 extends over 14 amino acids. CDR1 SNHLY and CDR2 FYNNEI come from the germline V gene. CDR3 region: CASSRGGMNTEAFF. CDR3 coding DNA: TGTGCCAGCAGCCGGGGGGGTATGAACACTGAAGCTTTCTTT.

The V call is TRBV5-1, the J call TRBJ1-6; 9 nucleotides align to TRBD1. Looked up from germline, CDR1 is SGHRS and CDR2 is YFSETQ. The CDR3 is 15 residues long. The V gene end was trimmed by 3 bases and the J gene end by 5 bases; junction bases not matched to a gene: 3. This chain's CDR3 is CASSWGDRDNSPLHF. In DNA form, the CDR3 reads TGCGCCAGCAGCTGGGGGGACAGGGATAATTCACCCCTCCACTTT.

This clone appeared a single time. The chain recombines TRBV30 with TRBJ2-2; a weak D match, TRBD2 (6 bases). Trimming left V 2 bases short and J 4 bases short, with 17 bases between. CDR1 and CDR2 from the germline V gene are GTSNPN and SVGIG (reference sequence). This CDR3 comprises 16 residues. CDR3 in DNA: TGTGCCTGGAGTAAAAAAACGGGAGCTGGCACCGGGGAGCTGTTTTTT. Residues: CAWSKKTGAGTGELFF.

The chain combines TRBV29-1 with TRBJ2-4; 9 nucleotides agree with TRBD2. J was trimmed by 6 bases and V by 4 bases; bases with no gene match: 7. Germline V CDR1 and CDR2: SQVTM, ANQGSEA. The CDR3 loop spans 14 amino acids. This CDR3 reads CSVGVAGAGNIQYF. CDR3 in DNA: TGCAGCGTTGGGGTAGCGGGAGCGGGAAACATTCAGTACTTC.

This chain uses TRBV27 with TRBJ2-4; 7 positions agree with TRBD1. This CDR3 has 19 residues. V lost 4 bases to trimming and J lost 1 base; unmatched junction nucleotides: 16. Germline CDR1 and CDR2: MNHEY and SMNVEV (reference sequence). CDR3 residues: CASSSSTPGGEKAKNIQYF. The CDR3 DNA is TGTGCCAGCAGTTCCTCAACTCCAGGGGGTGAAAAGGCCAAAAACATTCAGTACTTC.

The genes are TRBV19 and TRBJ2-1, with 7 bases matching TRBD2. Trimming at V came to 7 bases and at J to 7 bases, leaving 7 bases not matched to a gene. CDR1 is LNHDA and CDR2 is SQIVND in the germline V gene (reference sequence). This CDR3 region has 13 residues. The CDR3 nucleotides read TGTGCCAGTATGAGCGGGATGGTAAATGAGCAGTTCTTC. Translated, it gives CASMSGMVNEQFF.